The following is a T cell receptor beta chain sequence with its context. It was during active infection that Seattle patients were enrolled and then longitudinally followed. The table came from immunoSEQ multiplex PCR; TCRdb's copy has only in-frame clones and leaves some out. The data contain approximately 200,000 clones, about three quarters of them singletons. This specimen comes from a study of blood T cell repertoires in COVID-19. The CDR3 loop spans 13 amino acids. The V end lost 2 bases, the J end lost 5 bases, and 9 bases lay between the germline ends. The V gene's germline CDR1 is SNHLY and CDR2 FYNNEI.

The chain is built from TRBV2 and TRBJ2-5; D unclear. The sequenced material came from peripheral blood. This receptor was obtained from a woman older than 75 with COVID-19, enrolled during active disease. The CDR3 DNA sequence: TGTGCCAGCAGTGAACGTGTGTTGGAGACCCAGTACTTC. Residues: CASSERVLETQYF.